This T cell receptor beta chain appears in the sequencing data of a study of blood T cell repertoires in COVID-19. Trimming removed 5 bases from V and 5 bases from J; junction bases left unmatched: 10. The germline gives CDR1 SEHNR, CDR2 FQNEAQ (reference sequence). The CDR3 consists of 17 residues. Study processing details: Amplifying reference gene primers gave estimates of nucleated cell counts. The protocol was immunoSEQ multiplex PCR, while the TCRdb copy is restricted to in-frame clones and leaves out a portion. That table supplies the V and J calls and clone size; D and trimming were determined from the DNA. The sample yields over 200,000 clones, about 91% seen once.

This receptor was taken from a woman aged 40-49 years with acute COVID-19. J is TRBJ2-5 and V is TRBV7-9; 14 nucleotides agree with TRBD2. The specimen sequenced was PBMCs or T cells enriched from blood (not recorded which). CDR3 nucleotide sequence: TGTGCCAGCAGCACCCGACTAGCGGGGGGGCCACAGGAGACCCAGTACTTC. It is translated as CASSTRLAGGPQETQYF.